These 2 T cell receptor beta chains share one sample of origin, sequenced in a study of T and B cells in COVID-19 patients. TRB was amplified from about 250-500 ng of blood genomic DNA. TRB rearrangements were amplified by multiplex PCR with BIOMED2 TRB-A/B primers. TCRdb used MiXCR to reprocess the multiplex PCR reads, holding one entry per CDR3 protein. Seen here are thousands of distinct CDR3 sequences, roughly a quarter observed once, and the top ten hold about 36%. The sample taken for sequencing was blood. Source of these receptors: a human donor with active COVID-19. The donor label of this sample is uncertain.

The chain combines TRBV5-1 with TRBJ1-1; D gene unclear. CDR1 is SGHRS, CDR2 YFSETQ, per germline. The CDR3 is 12 residues long. Trimming removed 6 bases from V and 0 bases from J, with 6 bases in between. For the CDR3, the DNA is TGCGCCAGCATCGGGCTGAACACTGAAGCTTTCTTT. Its protein is CASIGLNTEAFF.

The chain recombines TRBV10-3 with TRBJ1-6, with 12 positions matching TRBD1. CDR1 and CDR2 from the germline V gene are ENHRY and SYGVKD. V lost 8 bases and J lost 7; bases outside the gene matches: 15. This CDR3 comprises 18 residues. The CDR3 loop is CAIQPGGDRGLDNSPLHF. The CDR3 DNA sequence: TGTGCCATCCAGCCGGGAGGGGACAGGGGGCTTGACAATTCACCCCTCCACTTT.